This is a list of T cell receptor beta chains from one sample in a study of CD8 T cells in ankylosing spondylitis. TCRdb re-called the 5' RACE reads with MiXCR, one entry per CDR3 protein. This table holds about 240,000 distinct CDR3 sequences, 8.6% found once. Sequences were obtained from blood, either unsorted or a sorted T cell fraction (not recorded which). These receptors were obtained from a male donor with ankylosing spondylitis or in good health (not recorded which). CDR3s include the opening cysteine and the closing phenylalanine or tryptophan. The D gene is left open where the match is weak. Only part of the rows carry a size: once, few, many, or a class if the clone is expanded.

D gene	V gene	J gene	clone size	CDR3 length	CDR3 DNA	CDR3 protein
NA	TRBV20-1	TRBJ2-7	many	13	TGCAGTGCTGAAGGGGCTAGATCCTACGAGCAGTACTTC	CSAEGARSYEQYF
NA	TRBV7-2	TRBJ1-2	many	12	TGTGCCAGCAGCTTAGAAGTGGGGGGCTACACCTTC	CASSLEVGGYTF
TRBD1	TRBV11-3	TRBJ2-2	few	17	TGTGCCAGCAGCATCGGTTTTGGACAGGGTCGGGGCGGGGAGCTGTTTTTT	CASSIGFGQGRGGELFF
NA	TRBV4-1	TRBJ1-1	NA	16	TGCGCCAGCAGCCAACAGGGCACCTTCATGAACACTGAAGCTTTCTTT	CASSQQGTFMNTEAFF
NA	TRBV9	TRBJ2-3	many	15	TGTGCCAGCAGCCCCACCCAAGGGAGCACAGATACGCAGTATTTT	CASSPTQGSTDTQYF
NA	TRBV20-1	TRBJ2-5	few	15	TGCAGTGCTAGAGATCCCTTTAGGTCTGAAGAGACCCAGTACTTC	CSARDPFRSEETQYF
TRBD2	TRBV20-1	TRBJ2-1	NA	19	TGCAGTGCTAGAGTGAGCGGGAGACAGTTTAGGGGGTCCTACAATGAGCAGTTCTTC	CSARVSGRQFRGSYNEQFF
NA	TRBV25-1	TRBJ1-2	many	17	TGTGCCAGCAGTGAATGGAGGGGCCAACCCTTGAGGTATGGCTACACCTTC	CASSEWRGQPLRYGYTF
TRBD1	TRBV10-2	TRBJ1-2	many	17	TGCGCCAGCACAGGTGGGACAGGGGGCGCCGTGGACTATGGCTACACCTTC	CASTGGTGGAVDYGYTF
TRBD1	TRBV7-2	TRBJ1-2	NA	14	TGTGCCAGCAGCTTGGGGACAGTTTTTTATGGCTACACCTTC	CASSLGTVFYGYTF
TRBD1	TRBV20-1	TRBJ1-3	many	15	TGCAGTGTTCCCCGACCCGGGACAGTTGGAAACACCATATATTTT	CSVPRPGTVGNTIYF
NA	TRBV5-1	TRBJ2-1	many	15	TGCGCCAGCAGCTTGGACGACGGCTCCTACAATGAGCAGTTCTTC	CASSLDDGSYNEQFF
NA	TRBV5-1	TRBJ2-3	many	13	TGCGCCAGCAGCGGCCGGGACTTTGATCCGCAGTATTTT	CASSGRDFDPQYF
NA	TRBV7-9	TRBJ2-3	many	16	TGTGCCAGCAACCCCTATGGTAGGGCCGACGCAGATACGCAGTATTTT	CASNPYGRADADTQYF
NA	TRBV12-3/TRBV12-4	TRBJ1-1	many	12	TGTGCCAGCAGTTTATGGCGCACTGAAGCTTTCTTT	CASSLWRTEAFF
TRBD2	TRBV15	TRBJ2-4	NA	16	TGTGCCACCAGCGGGGGACTAGCGGGAGTGGAAAACATTCAGTACTTC	CATSGGLAGVENIQYF
NA	TRBV29-1	TRBJ2-7	NA	13	TGCAGCGTTGACCCCAGGGGAGACGACGAGCAGTACTTC	CSVDPRGDDEQYF
NA	TRBV28	TRBJ2-2	many	18	TGTGCCAGCAGTTCCTATTTAATTCGGTGGCAGGACACCGGGGAGCTGTTTTTT	CASSSYLIRWQDTGELFF
NA	TRBV5-1	TRBJ2-1	many	18	TGCGCCAGCAGCTTGGTGCCCCTCGATTTGAGCTCCTACAATGAGCAGTTCTTC	CASSLVPLDLSSYNEQFF
TRBD2	TRBV30	TRBJ2-2	many	15	TGTGCCCGAGGACTAGCGGGGAGCGGCACCGGGGAGCTGTTTTTT	CARGLAGSGTGELFF
TRBD1	TRBV5-6	TRBJ2-1	many	15	TGTGCCAGCAGCTTTCCGGGACAGGGGAAAAATGAGCAGTTCTTC	CASSFPGQGKNEQFF
NA	TRBV5-1	TRBJ2-3	many	14	TGCGCCAGCAGCTTAGTCGTTTCGGGAGATACGCAGTATTTT	CASSLVVSGDTQYF
NA	TRBV9	TRBJ2-1	many	14	TGTGCCAGCAGCGAGGGGGGTTCCTACAATGAGCAGTTCTTC	CASSEGGSYNEQFF
TRBD2	TRBV29-1	TRBJ2-1	few	14	TGCAGCGTTCCCAGCGGGGGGGCCAACAATGAGCAGTTCTTC	CSVPSGGANNEQFF
NA	TRBV20-1	TRBJ2-7	many	12	TGCAGTGCTAGGCTCAATACCTACGAGCAGTACTTC	CSARLNTYEQYF
NA	TRBV7-9	TRBJ2-7	many	12	TGTGCCAGCAGCCCCAGGGGATACGAGCAGTACTTC	CASSPRGYEQYF
TRBD2	TRBV5-1	TRBJ2-1	many	14	TGCGCCAGCAGCGCGGGGGATTACTACAATGAGCAGTTCTTC	CASSAGDYYNEQFF
TRBD2	TRBV4-3	TRBJ2-1	NA	13	TGCGCCAGCAGCTATAGCGGGAGAGGGGAGCAGTTCTTC	CASSYSGRGEQFF
TRBD1	TRBV7-2	TRBJ2-7	few	15	TGTGCCAGCAGCCTAGGCGGGACAGGGGGATTGGAGCAGTACTTC	CASSLGGTGGLEQYF
TRBD1	TRBV18	TRBJ1-1	many	16	TGTGCCAGCTCACCACCCAACAGGGGACCGAACACTGAAGCTTTCTTT	CASSPPNRGPNTEAFF
NA	TRBV19	TRBJ1-3	medium-sized	15	TGTGCCAGTAGTATAGGACTGAACTCTGGAAACACCATATATTTT	CASSIGLNSGNTIYF
NA	TRBV9	TRBJ1-6	many	16	TGTGCCAGCACCCCCCCCGTTGCGGGAATCAATTCACCCCTCCACTTT	CASTPPVAGINSPLHF
NA	TRBV7-2	TRBJ2-5	many	13	TGTGCCAGCAGCTTGGGCAGTAAAGAGACCCAGTACTTC	CASSLGSKETQYF
NA	TRBV7-3	TRBJ1-2	many	13	TGTGCCAGCAGCTTCCCCCTGTTTGTTGGCTACACCTTC	CASSFPLFVGYTF
NA	TRBV6-6	TRBJ2-5	NA	11	TGTGCCAGCAGTCCTATGAAAGGCCAGTACTTC	CASSPMKGQYF
TRBD1	TRBV5-6	TRBJ2-1	many	16	TGTGCCAGCAGCCCCCGGGACAGGGGAGTAACAAATGAGCAGTTCTTC	CASSPRDRGVTNEQFF
NA	TRBV3-1	TRBJ2-6	NA	17	TGTGCCAGCAGCAAAGGACGGCTCCGGGACGGGGCCAACGTCCTGACTTTC	CASSKGRLRDGANVLTF
NA	TRBV2	TRBJ1-4	many	12	TGTGCCAGCAGACAGATTAATGAAAAACTGTTTTTT	CASRQINEKLFF
NA	TRBV15	TRBJ2-3	many	12	TGTGCCACCAGCAGAGGCACAGATACGCAGTATTTT	CATSRGTDTQYF
NA	TRBV29-1	TRBJ1-1	many	12	TGCAGCGTTGAGGAGATGAACACTGAAGCTTTCTTT	CSVEEMNTEAFF
TRBD2	TRBV2	TRBJ2-7	many	14	TGTGCCAGCAGTGGGCTAGCGGGAACCTACGAGCAGTACTTC	CASSGLAGTYEQYF
NA	TRBV7-3	TRBJ2-3	NA	15	TGTGCCAGCAGCTTACTTGCTCATAGCACAGATACGCAGTATTTT	CASSLLAHSTDTQYF
TRBD1	TRBV4-3	TRBJ2-7	many	15	TGCGCCAGCAGCCTATCCGGGACAGGAACCTACGAGCAGTACTTC	CASSLSGTGTYEQYF
NA	TRBV7-8	TRBJ1-3	few	13	TGTGCCAGCAGCCGGGTCTCTGGAAACACCATATATTTT	CASSRVSGNTIYF
NA	TRBV4-3	TRBJ2-7	many	15	TGCGCCAGCAGCCAAGATCTTGGCGGGGTGTACGAGCAGTACTTC	CASSQDLGGVYEQYF
NA	TRBV2	TRBJ2-1	many	14	TGTGCCACCAGGGGCCCGAGCTCCTACAATGAGCAGTTCTTC	CATRGPSSYNEQFF
TRBD1	TRBV7-9	TRBJ1-2	many	17	TGTGCCAGCAGGAAGGGAGGAGTCAGGGGGGCGAACTATGGCTACACCTTC	CASRKGGVRGANYGYTF
NA	TRBV5-1	TRBJ1-1	many	14	TGCGCCAGCACCTCGGACGTTCCGAACACTGAAGCTTTCTTT	CASTSDVPNTEAFF
TRBD1	TRBV20-1	TRBJ2-1	few	17	TGCAGTGCTAGAAATACACCCGGGACAGGGGGTTACAATGAGCAGTTCTTC	CSARNTPGTGGYNEQFF
TRBD2	TRBV4-2	TRBJ2-7	many	13	TGTGCCAGCACTAGGGAAGCGGGAGACGAGCAGTACTTC	CASTREAGDEQYF
NA	TRBV24-1	TRBJ2-5	NA	15	TGTGCCACCAGTGATTCCCTCGGGTACCAAGAGACCCAGTACTTC	CATSDSLGYQETQYF
NA	TRBV20-1	TRBJ1-2	many	11	TGCAGTGCTAGAGCGACAGCTGGCTACACCTTC	CSARATAGYTF
NA	TRBV30	TRBJ2-5	few	10	TGTGCCTGGAGCCAAGAGACCCAGTACTTC	CAWSQETQYF
NA	TRBV25-1	TRBJ2-3	NA	14	TGTGCCAGCAGTGAGCCAGTGTTCACAGATACGCAGTATTTT	CASSEPVFTDTQYF
NA	TRBV20-1	TRBJ1-5	many	13	TGCAGTGCTCATTCGGCAGGGCTGGAGCCCCAGCATTTT	CSAHSAGLEPQHF
NA	TRBV4-3	TRBJ2-7	NA	14	TGCGCCAGCAGCCAGAGCCGTAGGGGGTACGAGCAGTACTTC	CASSQSRRGYEQYF
NA	TRBV6-2/TRBV6-3	TRBJ2-1	few	16	TGTGCCAGCAGTACACGGAGGGACAGCTACTACAATGAGCAGTTCTTC	CASSTRRDSYYNEQFF
TRBD1	TRBV4-3	TRBJ1-2	NA	15	TGCGCCAGCAGCCCAAGTAGCGGACAGGGCTCTGGCTACACCTTC	CASSPSSGQGSGYTF
TRBD2	TRBV29-1	TRBJ2-3	many	14	TGCAGCGTTGAAGGGACTAGCCGCACAGATACGCAGTATTTT	CSVEGTSRTDTQYF
NA	TRBV12-3/TRBV12-4	TRBJ1-5	many	14	TGTGCCAGTAATTACAGGGCAGGCGGGCAGCCCCAGCATTTT	CASNYRAGGQPQHF